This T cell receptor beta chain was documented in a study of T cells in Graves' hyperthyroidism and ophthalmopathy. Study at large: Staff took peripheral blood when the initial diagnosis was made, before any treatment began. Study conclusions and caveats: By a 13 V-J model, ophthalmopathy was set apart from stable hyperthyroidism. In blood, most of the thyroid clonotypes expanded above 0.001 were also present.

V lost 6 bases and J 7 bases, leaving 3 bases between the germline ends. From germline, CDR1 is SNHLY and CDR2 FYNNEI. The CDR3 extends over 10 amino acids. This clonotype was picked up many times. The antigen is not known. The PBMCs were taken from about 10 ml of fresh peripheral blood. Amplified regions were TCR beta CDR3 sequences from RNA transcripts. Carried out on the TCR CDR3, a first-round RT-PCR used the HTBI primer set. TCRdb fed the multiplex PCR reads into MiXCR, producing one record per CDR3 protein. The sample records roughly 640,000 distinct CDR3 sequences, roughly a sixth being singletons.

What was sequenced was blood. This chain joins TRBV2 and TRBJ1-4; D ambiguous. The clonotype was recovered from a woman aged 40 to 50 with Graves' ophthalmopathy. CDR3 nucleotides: TGTGCCAGCAGGGTTGAAAAACTGTTTTTT. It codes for CASRVEKLFF.